This TCR beta chain was recorded in a study of breast tumors, draining lymph nodes, adjacent tissues. Samples came from axillary lymph nodes draining the breast cancer. The V end lost 7 bases, the J end lost 2 bases, and 6 bases lay between the germline ends. Germline lookup yields CDR1 SNHLY and CDR2 FYNNEI. CDR3 size: 11 residues. Whole-study findings and limits: Compared with lymph nodes, tumors were less diverse; compared with nontumor tissue, more. Data fit most tumor T cells coming from lymph node, expanding in tumor.

This clonotype was seen ten or more times. Antigen specificity is unknown. TCRdb reprocessed the multiplex PCR reads with MiXCR, giving one entry per CDR3 protein. The profile covers 150,000 to 200,000 distinct CDR3 sequences, with 25% to 40% appearing a single time and over 4% taken by the ten largest. The source of this sequence is a female donor with breast cancer. Some clones in this sample may be carry-over from other donors' samples. The chain employs TRBV2 and TRBJ2-7; D not resolved. The source material was axillary lymph node tissue. The CDR3 is CASNDPYEQYF. The CDR3 coding sequence is TGTGCCAGCAACGACCCCTACGAGCAGTACTTC.